These T cell receptor beta chains were read from a single sample in a study of T cell repertoires in cytomegalovirus infection. MiXCR was run by TCRdb on the reads, yielding one entry per CDR3 protein. Here the sample spans a few hundred thousand distinct CDR3 sequences, 30% to 40% being singletons. The antigens of these receptors remain unknown. Material: cultured PBMCs, obtained from culture after CMV antigen stimulation. Receptors originate from a human donor in good health (CMV status not recorded). Some clones in this sample may be carry-over from other donors' samples. Both conserved end residues are part of each CDR3. The order of the fields is D gene, V gene, clone size, J gene, CDR3 protein, CDR3 DNA. D genes are given only for firm matches. Some rows have no size entry. The others give once, few or many, or a class for an expanded clone.

TRBD2	TRBV5-4	.	TRBJ2-1	CASSLALAGARQFF	TGTGCCAGCAGCTTGGCCCTAGCGGGAGCAAGGCAGTTCTTC
.	TRBV7-8	many	TRBJ2-1	CASSFDNEQFF	TGTGCCAGCAGCTTTGACAATGAGCAGTTCTTC
.	TRBV10-3	.	TRBJ1-1	CAISEGAGNTEAFF	TGTGCCATCAGTGAGGGGGCCGGGAACACTGAAGCTTTCTTT
TRBD2	TRBV7-2	many	TRBJ2-3	CASSLRAGKDTQYF	TGTGCCAGCAGCTTACGAGCGGGAAAAGATACGCAGTATTTT
.	TRBV4-1	few	TRBJ1-5	CASSQDPFNSNQPQHF	TGCGCCAGCAGCCAAGATCCGTTCAATAGCAATCAGCCCCAGCATTTT
.	TRBV7-2	.	TRBJ2-5	CASSLAPGIQETQYF	TGTGCCAGCAGCTTAGCGCCAGGGATCCAAGAGACCCAGTACTTC
.	TRBV28	.	TRBJ1-5	CASETTGSFGVVNQPQHF	TGTGCCAGCGAAACGACAGGCTCCTTCGGGGTGGTCAATCAGCCCCAGCATTTT
TRBD2	TRBV5-5	.	TRBJ2-1	CASSLRGTSGNEQFF	TGTGCCAGCAGCTTGAGGGGGACTAGCGGGAATGAGCAGTTCTTC
.	TRBV2	many	TRBJ2-2	CASSTGPATGELFF	TGTGCCAGCAGTACAGGACCGGCCACCGGGGAGCTGTTTTTT
.	TRBV28	many	TRBJ1-1	CASTHGLLNTEAFF	TGTGCCAGCACCCACGGGCTTCTTAACACTGAAGCTTTCTTT
.	TRBV7-9	.	TRBJ1-1	CASSVRGREAFF	TGTGCCAGCAGCGTCCGGGGGCGTGAAGCTTTCTTT
.	TRBV7-6	few	TRBJ1-1	CASSLAPQGNTEAFF	TGTGCCAGCAGCTTAGCCCCCCAGGGGAACACTGAAGCTTTCTTT
.	TRBV6-5	.	TRBJ2-1	CASSAQGHEQFF	TGTGCCAGCAGTGCACAGGGTCATGAGCAGTTCTTC
.	TRBV19	.	TRBJ2-3	CASSIPRRTPNTDTQYF	TGTGCCAGTAGTATACCTAGGAGGACTCCAAACACAGATACGCAGTATTTT
.	TRBV29-1	.	TRBJ1-2	CSVDSDGYGYTF	TGCAGCGTTGATTCGGACGGCTATGGCTACACCTTC
TRBD1	TRBV7-2	.	TRBJ1-3	CASSRDRVSGNTIYF	TGTGCCAGCAGCAGGGACAGGGTATCTGGAAACACCATATATTTT
.	TRBV6-1	.	TRBJ2-1	CASREDYRNYNEQFF	TGTGCCAGCAGAGAGGACTACCGGAACTACAATGAGCAGTTCTTC
.	TRBV7-2	few	TRBJ2-7	CASSPTGWEQYF	TGTGCCAGCAGCCCCACAGGGTGGGAGCAGTACTTC
.	TRBV7-2	many	TRBJ2-1	CASSSIGGASSYNEQFF	TGTGCCAGCAGCTCCATCGGAGGGGCTAGCTCCTACAATGAGCAGTTCTTC
TRBD2	TRBV6-1	many	TRBJ2-3	CASSYLAASTDTQYF	TGTGCCAGCAGCTATCTAGCGGCTAGCACAGATACGCAGTATTTT
.	TRBV6-1	.	TRBJ2-1	CASSPVPYNEQFF	TGTGCCAGCAGTCCAGTTCCCTACAATGAGCAGTTCTTC
.	TRBV19	.	TRBJ2-5	CASIDPGAETQYF	TGTGCCAGTATCGATCCGGGGGCGGAGACCCAGTACTTC
TRBD1	TRBV28	.	TRBJ1-4	CATDRGREKLFF	TGTGCCACTGACAGGGGGCGCGAAAAACTGTTTTTT
.	TRBV6-2/TRBV6-3	.	TRBJ2-5	CASSYSPGLFQETQYF	TGTGCCAGCAGTTACTCGCCCGGCCTTTTCCAAGAGACCCAGTACTTC
TRBD2	TRBV7-2	many	TRBJ2-7	CASSLGLAGVGEQYF	TGTGCCAGCAGCTTAGGACTAGCGGGAGTGGGGGAGCAGTACTTC
.	TRBV7-9	.	TRBJ2-3	CASTPGRWNFDTQYF	TGTGCCAGCACCCCCGGCAGGTGGAACTTTGATACGCAGTATTTT
TRBD2	TRBV7-2	.	TRBJ2-3	CASSLSAGGGADTQYF	TGTGCCAGCAGCTTATCGGCGGGAGGTGGTGCAGATACGCAGTATTTT
TRBD2	TRBV6-6	.	TRBJ2-3	CASSQRLAGDRDTQYF	TGTGCCAGCAGCCAAAGACTAGCGGGAGATCGGGATACGCAGTATTTT
TRBD1	TRBV6-2/TRBV6-3	.	TRBJ2-3	CASSYRGQRTDTQYF	TGTGCCAGCAGTTACAGGGGACAGCGCACAGATACGCAGTATTTT
TRBD1	TRBV18	.	TRBJ1-5	CASSPETGVGQPQHF	TGTGCCAGCTCACCCGAGACAGGGGTAGGTCAGCCCCAGCATTTT
.	TRBV6-2/TRBV6-3	few	TRBJ2-7	CASRHPWASWYEQYF	TGTGCCAGCAGACACCCCTGGGCTAGTTGGTACGAGCAGTACTTC
TRBD2	TRBV18	.	TRBJ2-7	CASSLGTSRNEQYF	TGTGCCAGCTCACTAGGGACTAGCCGAAACGAGCAGTACTTC
TRBD2	TRBV7-3	few	TRBJ2-1	CASRAGDEGSEQFF	TGTGCCAGCAGAGCGGGAGACGAGGGTTCTGAGCAGTTCTTC
TRBD1	TRBV4-3	many	TRBJ2-3	CASSRQGINTDTQYF	TGCGCCAGCAGCCGACAGGGGATAAACACAGATACGCAGTATTTT
TRBD1	TRBV19	.	TRBJ1-1	CPKTGNAFF	TGTCCCAAGACAGGGAACGCTTTCTTT
.	TRBV25-1	many	TRBJ1-2	CASSRSAYGYTF	TGTGCCAGCAGTCGGTCGGCCTATGGCTACACCTTC
TRBD1	TRBV7-9	.	TRBJ1-4	CASTQGDATNEKLFF	TGTGCCAGCACCCAGGGGGACGCAACTAATGAAAAACTGTTTTTT
TRBD1	TRBV7-2	many	TRBJ1-5	CASSLQGQGAQPQHF	TGTGCCAGCAGCTTACAGGGGCAGGGGGCGCAGCCCCAGCATTTT
.	TRBV2	.	TRBJ1-4	CASSVGREKLFF	TGTGCCAGCAGTGTGGGTCGTGAAAAACTGTTTTTT
.	TRBV25-1	few	TRBJ2-6	CASSHDGGANVLTF	TGTGCCAGCAGCCATGATGGGGGGGCCAACGTCCTGACTTTC
TRBD2	TRBV7-2	few	TRBJ2-2	CASSRGLAGGQVTGELFF	TGTGCCAGCAGCCGAGGACTAGCGGGAGGGCAGGTCACCGGGGAGCTGTTTTTT
.	TRBV24-1	.	TRBJ2-3	CATSDQLTDTQYF	TGTGCCACCAGTGACCAGCTGACAGATACGCAGTATTTT
.	TRBV24-1	few	TRBJ2-1	CATSYLTEDEQFF	TGTGCCACCAGTTATTTGACGGAGGATGAGCAGTTCTTC
.	TRBV20-1	.	TRBJ1-2	CSVRATSNYGYTF	TGCAGTGTACGGGCAACCAGTAACTATGGCTACACCTTC
.	TRBV7-2	few	TRBJ2-1	CATRGGTGRGHEQFF	TGTGCCACCAGAGGGGGGACGGGAAGGGGACATGAGCAGTTCTTC
TRBD1	TRBV24-1	few	TRBJ2-1	CATSDFPGQGLYNEQFF	TGTGCCACCAGTGATTTCCCCGGACAGGGGCTATACAATGAGCAGTTCTTC
.	TRBV5-1	many	TRBJ1-1	CASSLGVVSGPNTEAFF	TGCGCCAGCAGCTTGGGAGTGGTGTCCGGCCCAAACACTGAAGCTTTCTTT
TRBD1	TRBV28	.	TRBJ1-1	CASSPRTGLGDTEAFF	TGTGCCAGCAGCCCTAGGACAGGACTCGGGGACACTGAAGCTTTCTTT
.	TRBV6-5	.	TRBJ1-3	CASSYSGQLSSGNTIYF	TGTGCCAGCAGTTACTCAGGACAGCTGAGCTCTGGAAACACCATATATTTT
.	TRBV11-2	.	TRBJ1-2	CASRSRASYGYTF	TGTGCCAGCAGGTCGCGGGCCTCCTATGGCTACACCTTC
TRBD2	TRBV4-2	.	TRBJ2-3	CASSLGLAGVGGTDTQYF	TGTGCCAGCAGCCTGGGACTAGCGGGAGTAGGCGGCACAGATACGCAGTATTTT
.	TRBV3-1	.	TRBJ2-3	CASSPRRRDTQYF	TGTGCCAGCAGCCCCCGGAGACGTGATACGCAGTATTTT
.	TRBV11-1	few	TRBJ1-2	CASSLFPTGGFRDGYTF	TGTGCCAGCAGCTTATTCCCGACAGGCGGATTTAGGGACGGCTACACCTTC
.	TRBV6-5	few	TRBJ2-4	CASGRSANIQYF	TGTGCCAGCGGGCGGAGCGCGAACATTCAGTACTTC
.	TRBV7-3	.	TRBJ2-7	CASSSDGYEQYF	TGTGCCAGCTCGTCGGACGGCTACGAGCAGTACTTC
.	TRBV7-2	few	TRBJ1-2	CASSFGSYGYTF	TGTGCCAGCAGCTTCGGGTCCTATGGCTACACCTTC
TRBD2	TRBV6-8	.	TRBJ2-3	CASSPTRQRGSTDTQYF	TGTGCCAGCAGTCCCACTCGACAGCGGGGCAGCACAGATACGCAGTATTTT
.	TRBV7-2	few	TRBJ2-1	CASSLGWEEQFF	TGTGCCAGCAGCTTAGGTTGGGAGGAGCAGTTCTTC
.	TRBV6-1	.	TRBJ1-1	CASSDGGGGPKGEAFF	TGTGCCAGCAGTGACGGTGGCGGGGGACCAAAGGGTGAAGCTTTCTTT
.	TRBV7-3	few	TRBJ2-3	CASSYPKEGFTDTQYF	TGTGCCAGCAGCTACCCAAAGGAGGGTTTCACAGATACGCAGTATTTT